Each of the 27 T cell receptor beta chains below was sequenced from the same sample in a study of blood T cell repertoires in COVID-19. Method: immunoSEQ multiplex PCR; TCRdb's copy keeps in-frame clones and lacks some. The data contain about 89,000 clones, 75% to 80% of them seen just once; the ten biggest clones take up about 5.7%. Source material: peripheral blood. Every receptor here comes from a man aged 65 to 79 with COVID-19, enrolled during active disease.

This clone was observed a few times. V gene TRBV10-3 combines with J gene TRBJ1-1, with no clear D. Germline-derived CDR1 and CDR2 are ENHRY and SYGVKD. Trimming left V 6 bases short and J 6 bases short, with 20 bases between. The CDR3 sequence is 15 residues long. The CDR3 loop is CAIRDQILSGSEAFF. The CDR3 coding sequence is TGTGCCATCAGGGACCAAATCCTCAGCGGGTCTGAAGCTTTCTTT.

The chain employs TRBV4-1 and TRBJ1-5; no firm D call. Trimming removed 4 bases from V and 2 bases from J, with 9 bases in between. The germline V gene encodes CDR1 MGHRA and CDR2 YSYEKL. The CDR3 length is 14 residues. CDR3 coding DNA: TGCGCCAGCAGCCTTTACTTGGGCAATCAGCCCCAGCATTTT. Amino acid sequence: CASSLYLGNQPQHF.

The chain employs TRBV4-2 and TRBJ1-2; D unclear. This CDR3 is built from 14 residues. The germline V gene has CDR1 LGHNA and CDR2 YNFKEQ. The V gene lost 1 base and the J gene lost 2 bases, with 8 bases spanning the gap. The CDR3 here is CASSQVGRNYGYTF. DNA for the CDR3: TGTGCCAGCAGCCAAGTTGGGAGGAACTATGGCTACACCTTC.

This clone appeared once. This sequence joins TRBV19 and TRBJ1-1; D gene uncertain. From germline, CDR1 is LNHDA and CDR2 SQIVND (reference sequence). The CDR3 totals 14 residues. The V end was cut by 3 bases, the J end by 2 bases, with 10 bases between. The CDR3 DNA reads TGTGCCAGTAGTATCCAAACGGGAAACACTGAAGCTTTCTTT. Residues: CASSIQTGNTEAFF.

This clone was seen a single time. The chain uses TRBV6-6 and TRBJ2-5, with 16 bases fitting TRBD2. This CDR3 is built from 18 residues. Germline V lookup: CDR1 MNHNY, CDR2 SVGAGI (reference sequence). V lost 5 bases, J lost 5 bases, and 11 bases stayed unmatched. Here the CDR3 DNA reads TGTGCCAGCAGTCAGGTGGGACTAGCGGGAGGGGCGGGTGAGACCCAGTACTTC. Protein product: CASSQVGLAGGAGETQYF.

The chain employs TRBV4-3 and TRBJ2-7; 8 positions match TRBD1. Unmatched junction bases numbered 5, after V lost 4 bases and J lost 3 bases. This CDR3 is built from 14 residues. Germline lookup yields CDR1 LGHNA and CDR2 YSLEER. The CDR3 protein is CASSPGTGGYEQYF. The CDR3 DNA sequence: TGCGCCAGCAGCCCAGGAACAGGGGGCTACGAGCAGTACTTC.

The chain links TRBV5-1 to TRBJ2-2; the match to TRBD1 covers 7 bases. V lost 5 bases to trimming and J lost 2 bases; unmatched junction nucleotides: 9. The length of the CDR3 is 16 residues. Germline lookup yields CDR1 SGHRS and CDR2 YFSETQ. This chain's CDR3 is CASSKEGTVNTGELFF. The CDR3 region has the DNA TGCGCCAGCAGTAAGGAAGGGACAGTAAACACCGGGGAGCTGTTTTTT.

CDR3 coding DNA: TGTGCCAGCACCCAAAAGGGGAGGGACACTGAAGCTTTCTTT. Its protein is CASTQKGRDTEAFF. This sequence joins TRBV6-4 and TRBJ1-1; D perhaps matches TRBD1 (5 bases). V shed 7 bases and J shed 3 bases, with 15 bases lying between them. CDR1 and CDR2 from the germline V gene are MRHNA and SNTAGT. This CDR3 is built from 14 residues.

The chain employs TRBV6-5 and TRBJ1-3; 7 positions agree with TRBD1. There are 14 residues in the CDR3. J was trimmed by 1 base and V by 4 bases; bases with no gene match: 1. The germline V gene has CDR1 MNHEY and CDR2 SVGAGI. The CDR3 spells CASSSGGSGNTIYF. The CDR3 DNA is TGTGCCAGCAGTTCAGGGGGGTCTGGAAACACCATATATTTT.

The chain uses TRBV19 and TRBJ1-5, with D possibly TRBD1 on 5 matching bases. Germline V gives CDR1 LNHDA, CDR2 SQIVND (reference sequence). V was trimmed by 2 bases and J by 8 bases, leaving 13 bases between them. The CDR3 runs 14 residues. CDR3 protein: CASSISRVTEPQHF. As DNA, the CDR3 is TGTGCCAGTAGTATATCCAGGGTTACGGAGCCCCAGCATTTT. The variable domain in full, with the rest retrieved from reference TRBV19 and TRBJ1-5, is DGGITQSPKYLFRKEGQNVTLSCEQNLNHDAMYWYRQDPGQGLRLIYYSQIVNDFQKGDIAEGYSVSREKKESFPLTVTSAQKNPTAFYLCASSISRVTEPQHFGDGTRLSIL.

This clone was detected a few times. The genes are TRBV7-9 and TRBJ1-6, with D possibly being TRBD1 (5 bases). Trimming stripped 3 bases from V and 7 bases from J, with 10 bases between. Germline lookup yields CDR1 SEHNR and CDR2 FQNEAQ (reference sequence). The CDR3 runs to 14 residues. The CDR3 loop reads CASSLGQENSPLHF. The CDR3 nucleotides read TGTGCCAGCAGCTTGGGGCAGGAAAATTCACCCCTCCACTTT.

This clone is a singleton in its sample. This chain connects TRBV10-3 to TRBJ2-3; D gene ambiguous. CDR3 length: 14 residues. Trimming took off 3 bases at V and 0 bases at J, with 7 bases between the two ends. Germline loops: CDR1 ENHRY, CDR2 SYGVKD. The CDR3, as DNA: TGTGCCATCAGTGAAACGGTCAGCACAGATACGCAGTATTTT. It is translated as CAISETVSTDTQYF.

CDR3 amino acids: CASSLKAGGAYEQYF. The DNA of the CDR3 is TGTGCCAGCAGCTTAAAGGCAGGGGGCGCGTACGAGCAGTACTTC. V gene TRBV11-3 combines with J gene TRBJ2-7, with 8 nucleotides matching TRBD1. CDR1 is SGHNT and CDR2 is YENEEA in the germline V gene. J lost 4 bases, V lost 2 bases, and 7 bases had no gene match. There are 15 residues in the CDR3.

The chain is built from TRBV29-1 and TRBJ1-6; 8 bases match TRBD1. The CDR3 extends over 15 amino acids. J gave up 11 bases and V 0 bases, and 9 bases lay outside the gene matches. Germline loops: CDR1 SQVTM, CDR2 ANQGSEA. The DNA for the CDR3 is TGCAGCGTTGAAGATCGGGGACAGGTGGTAACACCCCTCCACTTT. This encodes CSVEDRGQVVTPLHF.

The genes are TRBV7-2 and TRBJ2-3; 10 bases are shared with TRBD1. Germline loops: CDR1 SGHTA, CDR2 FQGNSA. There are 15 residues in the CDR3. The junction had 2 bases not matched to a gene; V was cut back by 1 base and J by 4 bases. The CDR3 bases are TGTGCCAGCAGCTTAGTTGGGACAGGGGCAGATACGCAGTATTTT. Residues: CASSLVGTGADTQYF.

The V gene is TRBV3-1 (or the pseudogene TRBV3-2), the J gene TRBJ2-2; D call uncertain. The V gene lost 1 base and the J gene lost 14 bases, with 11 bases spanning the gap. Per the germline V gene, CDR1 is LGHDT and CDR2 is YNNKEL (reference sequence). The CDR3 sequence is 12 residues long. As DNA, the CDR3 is TGTGCCAGCAGCCAAGTATCTCCCGTCCTGTTTTTT. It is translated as CASSQVSPVLFF.

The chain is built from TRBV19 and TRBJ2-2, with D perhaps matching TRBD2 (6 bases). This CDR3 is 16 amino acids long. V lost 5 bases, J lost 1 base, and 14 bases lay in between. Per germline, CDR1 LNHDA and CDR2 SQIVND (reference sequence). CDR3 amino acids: CASSLALALNTGELFF. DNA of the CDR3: TGTGCCAGTAGTCTAGCTCTAGCGCTGAACACCGGGGAGCTGTTTTTT.

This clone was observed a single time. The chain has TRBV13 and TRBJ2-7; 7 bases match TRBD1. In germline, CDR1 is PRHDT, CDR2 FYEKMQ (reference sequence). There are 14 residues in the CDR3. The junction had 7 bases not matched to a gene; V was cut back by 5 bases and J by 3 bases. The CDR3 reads CASSLRDRNYEQYF. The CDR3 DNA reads TGTGCCAGCAGCCTCCGGGACAGAAACTACGAGCAGTACTTC.

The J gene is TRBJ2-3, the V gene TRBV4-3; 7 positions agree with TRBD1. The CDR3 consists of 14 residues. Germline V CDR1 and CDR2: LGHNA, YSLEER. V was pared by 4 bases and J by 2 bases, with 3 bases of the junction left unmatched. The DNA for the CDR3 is TGCGCCAGCAGCCCCGACAGGGCCACAGATACGCAGTATTTT. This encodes CASSPDRATDTQYF.

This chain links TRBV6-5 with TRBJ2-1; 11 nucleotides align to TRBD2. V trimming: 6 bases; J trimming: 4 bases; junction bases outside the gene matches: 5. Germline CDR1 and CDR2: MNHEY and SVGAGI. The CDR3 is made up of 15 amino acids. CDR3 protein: CASRPRLAGYNEQFF. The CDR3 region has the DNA TGTGCCAGCAGACCTAGACTAGCGGGGTACAATGAGCAGTTCTTC.

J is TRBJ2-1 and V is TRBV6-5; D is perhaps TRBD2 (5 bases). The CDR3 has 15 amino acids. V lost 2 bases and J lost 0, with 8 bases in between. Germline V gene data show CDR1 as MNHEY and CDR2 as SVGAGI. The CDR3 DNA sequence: TGTGCCAGCAGTTACGAAGGGAGCTCCTACAATGAGCAGTTCTTC. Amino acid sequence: CASSYEGSSYNEQFF.

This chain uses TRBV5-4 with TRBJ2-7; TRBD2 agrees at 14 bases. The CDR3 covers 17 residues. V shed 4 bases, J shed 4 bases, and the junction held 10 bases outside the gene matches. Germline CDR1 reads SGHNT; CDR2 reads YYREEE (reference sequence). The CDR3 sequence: CASSRGTRTSGGYEQYF. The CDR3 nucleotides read TGTGCCAGCAGCCGGGGGACTAGGACTAGCGGGGGGTACGAGCAGTACTTC.

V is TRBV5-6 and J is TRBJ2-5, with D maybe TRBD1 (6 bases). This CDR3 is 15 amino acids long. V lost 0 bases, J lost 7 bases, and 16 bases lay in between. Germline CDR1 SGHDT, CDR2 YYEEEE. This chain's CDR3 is CASSLAGVRGGTQYF. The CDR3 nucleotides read TGTGCCAGCAGCTTGGCGGGTGTCCGAGGGGGGACCCAGTACTTC.

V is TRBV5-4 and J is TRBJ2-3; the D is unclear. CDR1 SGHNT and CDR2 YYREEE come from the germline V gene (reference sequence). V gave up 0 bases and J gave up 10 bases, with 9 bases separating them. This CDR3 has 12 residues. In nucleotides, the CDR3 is TGTGCCAGCAGCTTGGGCCCCGGTCCGCAGTATTTT. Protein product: CASSLGPGPQYF. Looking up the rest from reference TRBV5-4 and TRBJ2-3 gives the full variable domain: ETGVTQSPTHLIKTRGQQVTLRCSSQSGHNTVSWYQQALGQGPQFIFQYYREEENGRGNFPPRFSGLQFPNYSSELNVNALELDDSALYLCASSLGPGPQYFGPGTRLTVL.

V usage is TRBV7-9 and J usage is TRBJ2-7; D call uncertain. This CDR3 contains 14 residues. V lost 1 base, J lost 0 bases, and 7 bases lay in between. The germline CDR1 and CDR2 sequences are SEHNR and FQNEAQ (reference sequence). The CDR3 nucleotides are TGTGCCAGCAGCTTAGAACGGAGCTCCTACGAGCAGTACTTC. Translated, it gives CASSLERSSYEQYF. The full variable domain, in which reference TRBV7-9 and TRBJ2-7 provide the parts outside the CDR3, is DTGVSQNPRHKITKRGQNVTFRCDPISEHNRLYWYRQTLGQGPEFLTYFQNEAQLEKSRLLSDRFSAERPKGSFSTLEIQRTEQGDSAMYLCASSLERSSYEQYFGPGTRLTVT.

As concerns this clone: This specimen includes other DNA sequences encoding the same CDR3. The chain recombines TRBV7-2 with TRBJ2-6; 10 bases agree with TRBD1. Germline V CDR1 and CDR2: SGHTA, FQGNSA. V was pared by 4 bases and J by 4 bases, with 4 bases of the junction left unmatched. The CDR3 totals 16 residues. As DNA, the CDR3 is TGTGCCAGCAGCTCCCGACAGGGGGCGGGGGCCAACGTCCTGACTTTC. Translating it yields CASSSRQGAGANVLTF.

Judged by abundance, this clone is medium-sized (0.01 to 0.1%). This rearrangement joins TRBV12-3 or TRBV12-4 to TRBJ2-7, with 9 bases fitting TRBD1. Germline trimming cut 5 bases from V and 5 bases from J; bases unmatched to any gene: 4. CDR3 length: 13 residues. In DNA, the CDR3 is TGTGCCAGCAGTGCTGGGACAGGGAACGAGCAGTACTTC. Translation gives CASSAGTGNEQYF.